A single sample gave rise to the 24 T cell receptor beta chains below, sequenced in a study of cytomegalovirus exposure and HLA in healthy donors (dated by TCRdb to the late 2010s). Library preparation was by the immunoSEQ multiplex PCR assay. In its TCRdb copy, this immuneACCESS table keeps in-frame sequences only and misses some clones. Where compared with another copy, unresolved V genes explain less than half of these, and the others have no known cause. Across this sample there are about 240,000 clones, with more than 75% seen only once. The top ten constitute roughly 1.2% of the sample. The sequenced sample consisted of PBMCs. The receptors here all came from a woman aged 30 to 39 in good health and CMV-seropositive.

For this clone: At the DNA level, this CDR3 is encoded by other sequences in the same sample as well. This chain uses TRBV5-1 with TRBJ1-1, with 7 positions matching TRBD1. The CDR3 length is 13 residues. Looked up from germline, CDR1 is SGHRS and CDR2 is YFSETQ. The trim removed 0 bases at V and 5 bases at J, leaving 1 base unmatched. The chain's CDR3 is CASSLDRGTEAFF. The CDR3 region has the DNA TGCGCCAGCAGCTTGGACAGGGGAACTGAAGCTTTCTTT.

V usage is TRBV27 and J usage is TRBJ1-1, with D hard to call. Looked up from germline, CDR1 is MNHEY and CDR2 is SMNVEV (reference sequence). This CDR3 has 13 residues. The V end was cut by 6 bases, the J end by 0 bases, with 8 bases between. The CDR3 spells CASRLRVNTEAFF. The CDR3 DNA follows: TGTGCCAGCAGATTGAGAGTGAACACTGAAGCTTTCTTT.

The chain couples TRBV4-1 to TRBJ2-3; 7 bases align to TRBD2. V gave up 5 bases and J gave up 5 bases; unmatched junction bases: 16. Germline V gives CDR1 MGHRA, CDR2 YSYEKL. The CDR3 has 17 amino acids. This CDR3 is CASSTTLPGSGIDTQYF. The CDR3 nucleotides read TGCGCCAGCAGCACCACCCTTCCAGGGAGCGGGATAGATACGCAGTATTTT.

CDR3 coding DNA: TGTGCCAGCATTGGGACAGGATACTACGGGGGCTACACCTTC. Its protein is CASIGTGYYGGYTF. The chain couples TRBV6-1 to TRBJ1-2; 8 bases are shared with TRBD1. Germline assignment: CDR1 MNHNS and CDR2 SASEGT. The CDR3 spans 14 residues. Trimming at V came to 7 bases and at J to 8 bases, leaving 12 bases not matched to a gene.

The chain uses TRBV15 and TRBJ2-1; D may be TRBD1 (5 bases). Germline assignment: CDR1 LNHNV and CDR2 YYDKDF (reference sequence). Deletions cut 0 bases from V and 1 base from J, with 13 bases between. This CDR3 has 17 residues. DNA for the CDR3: TGTGCCACCAGCAGAGATCAAGGGGTCGGGTCCTACAATGAGCAGTTCTTC. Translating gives CATSRDQGVGSYNEQFF.

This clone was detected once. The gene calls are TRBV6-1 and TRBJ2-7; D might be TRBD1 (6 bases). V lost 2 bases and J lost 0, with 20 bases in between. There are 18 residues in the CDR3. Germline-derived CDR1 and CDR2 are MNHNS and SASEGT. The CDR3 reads CASSERGGTILGSYEQYF. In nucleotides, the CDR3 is TGTGCCAGCAGTGAACGAGGGGGTACCATCCTCGGCTCCTACGAGCAGTACTTC.

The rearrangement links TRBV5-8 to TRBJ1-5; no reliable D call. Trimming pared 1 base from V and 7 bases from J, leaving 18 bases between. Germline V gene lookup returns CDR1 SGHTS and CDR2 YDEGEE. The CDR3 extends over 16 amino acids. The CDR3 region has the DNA TGTGCCAGCAGCTTGTGGACCTTAAGGGCGGGACAGCCCCAGCATTTT. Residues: CASSLWTLRAGQPQHF.

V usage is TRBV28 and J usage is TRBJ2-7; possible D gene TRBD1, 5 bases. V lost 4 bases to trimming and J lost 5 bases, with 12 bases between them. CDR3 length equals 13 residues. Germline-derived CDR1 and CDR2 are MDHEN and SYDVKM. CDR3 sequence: CASSYYRSDEQYF. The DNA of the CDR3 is TGTGCCAGCAGTTATTACAGGAGCGACGAGCAGTACTTC.

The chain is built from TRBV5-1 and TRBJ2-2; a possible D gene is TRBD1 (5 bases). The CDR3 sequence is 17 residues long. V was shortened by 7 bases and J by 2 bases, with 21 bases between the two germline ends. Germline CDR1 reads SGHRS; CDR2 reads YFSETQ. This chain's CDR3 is CASYTTEMGINTGELFF. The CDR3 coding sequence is TGCGCCAGCTATACGACAGAAATGGGTATAAACACCGGGGAGCTGTTTTTT. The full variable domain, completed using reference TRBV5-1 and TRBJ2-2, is KAGVTQTPRYLIKTRGQQVTLSCSPISGHRSVSWYQQTPGQGLQFLFEYFSETQRNKGNFPGRFSGRQFSNSRSEMNVSTLELGDSALYLCASYTTEMGINTGELFFGEGSRLTVL.

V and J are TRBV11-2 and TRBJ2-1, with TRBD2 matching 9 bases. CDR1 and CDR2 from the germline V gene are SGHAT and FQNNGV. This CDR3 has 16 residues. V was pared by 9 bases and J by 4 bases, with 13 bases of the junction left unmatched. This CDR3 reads CASKRLADGLYNEQFF. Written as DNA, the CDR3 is TGTGCCAGTAAAAGACTAGCGGACGGATTATACAATGAGCAGTTCTTC.

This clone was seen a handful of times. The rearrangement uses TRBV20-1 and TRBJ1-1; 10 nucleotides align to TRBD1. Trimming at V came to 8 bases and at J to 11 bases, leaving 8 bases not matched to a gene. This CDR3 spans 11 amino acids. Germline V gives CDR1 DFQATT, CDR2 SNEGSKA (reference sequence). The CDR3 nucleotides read TGCAGTCTAGACAGGGGGCTTAGCGCTTTCTTT. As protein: CSLDRGLSAFF.

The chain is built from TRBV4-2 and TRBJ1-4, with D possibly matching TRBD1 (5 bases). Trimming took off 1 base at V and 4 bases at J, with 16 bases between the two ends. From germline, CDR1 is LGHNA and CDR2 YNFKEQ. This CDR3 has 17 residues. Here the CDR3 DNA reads TGTGCCAGCAGCCAAGGCAGGCGCGGGGACCGTAATGAAAAACTGTTTTTT. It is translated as CASSQGRRGDRNEKLFF.

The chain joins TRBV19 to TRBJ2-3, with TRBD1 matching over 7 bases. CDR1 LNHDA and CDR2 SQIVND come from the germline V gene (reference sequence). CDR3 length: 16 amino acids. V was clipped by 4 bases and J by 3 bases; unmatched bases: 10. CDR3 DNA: TGTGCCAGTAGTACATATTTGGGACAGACTACAGATACGCAGTATTTT. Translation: CASSTYLGQTTDTQYF.

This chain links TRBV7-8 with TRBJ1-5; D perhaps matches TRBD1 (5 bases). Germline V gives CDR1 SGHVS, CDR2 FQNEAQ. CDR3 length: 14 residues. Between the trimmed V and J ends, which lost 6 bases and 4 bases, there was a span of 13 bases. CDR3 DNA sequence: TGTGCCAGCAGTTCCCAGGGTCTAAATCAGCCCCAGCATTTT. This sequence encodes CASSSQGLNQPQHF.

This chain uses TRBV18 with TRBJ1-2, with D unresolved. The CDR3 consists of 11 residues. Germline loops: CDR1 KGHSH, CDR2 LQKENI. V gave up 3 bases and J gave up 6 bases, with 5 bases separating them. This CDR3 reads CASSPLDGYTF. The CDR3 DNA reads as TGTGCCAGCTCACCTCTAGATGGCTACACCTTC. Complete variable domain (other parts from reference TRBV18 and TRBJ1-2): NAGVMQNPRHLVRRRGQEARLRCSPMKGHSHVYWYRQLPEEGLKFMVYLQKENIIDESGMPKERFSAEFPKEGPSILRIQQVVRGDSAAYFCASSPLDGYTFGSGTRLTVV.

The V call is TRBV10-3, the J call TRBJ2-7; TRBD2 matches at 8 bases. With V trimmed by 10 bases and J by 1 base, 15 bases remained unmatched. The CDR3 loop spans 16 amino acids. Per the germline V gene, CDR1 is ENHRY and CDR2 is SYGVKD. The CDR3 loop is CATQGVGGRQSYEQYF. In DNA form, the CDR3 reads TGTGCCACGCAGGGTGTTGGCGGGAGGCAGTCCTACGAGCAGTACTTC.

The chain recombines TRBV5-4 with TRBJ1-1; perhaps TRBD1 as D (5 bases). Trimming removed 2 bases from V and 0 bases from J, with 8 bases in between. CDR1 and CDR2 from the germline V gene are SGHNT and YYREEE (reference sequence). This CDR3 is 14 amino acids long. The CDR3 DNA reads TGTGCCAGCAGCTTCGGGGGAATGAACACTGAAGCTTTCTTT. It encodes CASSFGGMNTEAFF.

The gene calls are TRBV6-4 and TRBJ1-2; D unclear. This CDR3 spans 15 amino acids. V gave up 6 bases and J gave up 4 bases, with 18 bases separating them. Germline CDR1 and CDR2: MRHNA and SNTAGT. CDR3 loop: CASSPTDGGVYGYTF. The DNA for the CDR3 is TGTGCCAGCAGCCCTACCGACGGCGGGGTCTATGGCTACACCTTC.

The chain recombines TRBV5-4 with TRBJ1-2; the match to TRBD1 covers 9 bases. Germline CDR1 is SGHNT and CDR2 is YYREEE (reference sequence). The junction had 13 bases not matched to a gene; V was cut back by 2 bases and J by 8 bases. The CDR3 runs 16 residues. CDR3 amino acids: CASSFPPGQGSIGYTF. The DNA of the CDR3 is TGTGCCAGCAGCTTTCCTCCGGGACAGGGCTCGATCGGCTACACCTTC.

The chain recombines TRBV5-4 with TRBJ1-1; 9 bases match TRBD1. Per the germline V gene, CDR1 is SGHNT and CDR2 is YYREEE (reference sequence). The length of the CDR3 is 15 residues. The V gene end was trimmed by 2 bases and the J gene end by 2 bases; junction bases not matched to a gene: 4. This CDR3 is CASSFDRGLNTEAFF. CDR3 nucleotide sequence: TGTGCCAGCAGCTTCGACAGGGGGTTAAACACTGAAGCTTTCTTT.

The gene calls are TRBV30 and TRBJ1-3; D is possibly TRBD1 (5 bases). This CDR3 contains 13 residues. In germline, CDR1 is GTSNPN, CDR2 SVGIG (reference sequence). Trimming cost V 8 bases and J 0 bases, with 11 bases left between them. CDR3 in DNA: TGTGCCGGGACGGGGAGCTCTGGAAACACCATATATTTT. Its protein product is CAGTGSSGNTIYF.

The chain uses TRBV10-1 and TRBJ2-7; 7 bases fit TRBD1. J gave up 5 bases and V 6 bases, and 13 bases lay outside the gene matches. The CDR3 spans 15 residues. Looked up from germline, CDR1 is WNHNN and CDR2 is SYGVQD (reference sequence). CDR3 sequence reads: CASSPREGAGDEQYF. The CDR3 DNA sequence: TGCGCCAGCAGCCCCAGAGAGGGGGCAGGGGACGAGCAGTACTTC.

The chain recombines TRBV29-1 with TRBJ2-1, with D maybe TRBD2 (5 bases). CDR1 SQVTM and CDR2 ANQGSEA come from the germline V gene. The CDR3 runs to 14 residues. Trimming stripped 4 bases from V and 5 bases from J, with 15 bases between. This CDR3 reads CSVASGSINNEQFF. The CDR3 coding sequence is TGCAGCGTTGCATCGGGGAGTATCAACAATGAGCAGTTCTTC.

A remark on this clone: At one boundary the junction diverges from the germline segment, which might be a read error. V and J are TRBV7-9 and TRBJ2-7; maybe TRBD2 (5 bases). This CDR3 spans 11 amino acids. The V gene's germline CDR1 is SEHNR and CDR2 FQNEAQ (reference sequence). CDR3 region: CASSLAGLPLF. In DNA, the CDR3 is TGTGCCAGCAGCTTAGCTGGACTCCCCCTATTC.